Listed here are 31 T cell receptor beta chains from one sample, sequenced in a study of T-cell memory formation after mild COVID-19. TCRdb analysed the 5' RACE reads with MiXCR anew, one entry per CDR3 protein. The table lists about 440,000 distinct CDR3 sequences, around 19% of them singletons. The material sequenced was PBMCs or a T cell subset sorted from them (not recorded which). These receptors originate from an adult woman who had mild COVID-19 (a few samples of this study predate the infection). Cell type and time point are not known.

This clonotype was detected ten times or more. The chain uses TRBV2 and TRBJ2-5; 9 nucleotides align to TRBD1. Germline V CDR1 and CDR2: SNHLY, FYNNEI. After removal of 6 bases from V and 5 bases from J, the junction contained 4 bases not matched to a gene. This CDR3 contains 13 residues. CDR3 in DNA: TGTGCCAGCAGCCGGGACAGGGATGAGACCCAGTACTTC. Translating gives CASSRDRDETQYF.

CDR3 nucleotides: TGTGCCACCAGCCCTTCCACTAGCGCCTACAATGAGCAGTTCTTC. As protein: CATSPSTSAYNEQFF. This chain connects TRBV15 to TRBJ2-1; 7 positions agree with TRBD2. Per germline, CDR1 LNHNV and CDR2 YYDKDF (reference sequence). CDR3 length equals 15 residues. The J segment lost 2 bases and the V segment lost 5 bases, leaving 6 bases of the junction unmatched.

The chain combines TRBV12-3 or TRBV12-4 with TRBJ2-3; D gene ambiguous. This CDR3 spans 11 amino acids. Trimming shortened V by 7 bases and J by 4 bases, and 6 bases separated the two germline ends. CDR3 sequence (DNA): TGTGCCAGCACTAGGGCAGATACGCAGTATTTT. The encoded protein is CASTRADTQYF.

V and J are TRBV10-3 and TRBJ2-7; TRBD1 matches at 7 bases. V lost 4 bases to trimming and J lost 1 base; unmatched junction nucleotides: 13. The CDR3 is 17 residues long. Germline CDR1 reads ENHRY; CDR2 reads SYGVKD. The DNA of the CDR3 is TGTGCCATCAGTGGGGAAGATTCGACAGGGTGGTCCTACGAGCAGTACTTC. It yields the protein CAISGEDSTGWSYEQYF.

This chain uses TRBV18 with TRBJ2-7; 8 positions agree with TRBD1. The germline V gene has CDR1 KGHSH and CDR2 LQKENI. Trimming took 5 bases from V and 4 from J; bases not matched to a gene: 7. The CDR3 has 14 residues. The CDR3 bases are TGTGCCAGCTCAATCGACAGGGGCAAGTACGAGCAGTACTTC. Protein sequence: CASSIDRGKYEQYF.

The J gene is TRBJ1-1, the V gene TRBV28; tentative D call: TRBD1 (5 bases). The CDR3 spans 14 residues. The germline CDR1 and CDR2 sequences are MDHEN and SYDVKM. Between the trimmed V and J ends, which lost 6 bases and 1 base, there was a span of 12 bases. The CDR3 DNA reads TGTGCCAGCAGGTCCGGGGGTGGGAACACTGAAGCTTTCTTT. This encodes CASRSGGGNTEAFF.

V and J are TRBV4-1 and TRBJ2-7, with no clear D. The germline V gene has CDR1 MGHRA and CDR2 YSYEKL. CDR3 length equals 16 residues. V was pared by 0 bases and J by 0 bases, with 12 bases between. As DNA, the CDR3 is TGCGCCAGCAGCCAAGATCAAGGGCGGTACTCCTACGAGCAGTACTTC. Protein: CASSQDQGRYSYEQYF.

The rearrangement joins TRBV5-1 to TRBJ2-7; D ambiguous. Germline loops: CDR1 SGHRS, CDR2 YFSETQ. The CDR3 has 15 amino acids. V lost 5 bases, J lost 6 bases, and 21 bases lay in between. In DNA form, the CDR3 reads TGCGCCAGCAGAAAAGCAAATTACATTGGAGTCGAGCAGTACTTC. Protein: CASRKANYIGVEQYF.

This clonotype was observed a handful of times. The rearrangement joins TRBV3-1 to TRBJ2-5, with 11 bases lining up with TRBD2. CDR1 and CDR2 from the germline V gene are LGHDT and YNNKEL (reference sequence). The CDR3 length is 16 residues. V dropped 3 bases and J dropped 4; count of bases not matched to a gene: 7. The CDR3 nucleotides read TGTGCCAGCAGCCAGGGTACTAGCGGGAGTGCAGAGACCCAGTACTTC. This sequence encodes CASSQGTSGSAETQYF.

This clonotype was observed a few times. This chain uses TRBV27 with TRBJ1-2; maybe TRBD1 (6 bases). Germline loops: CDR1 MNHEY, CDR2 SMNVEV (reference sequence). V gave up 2 bases and J gave up 4 bases, with 14 bases separating them. The CDR3 is 15 amino acids. CDR3 region: CASSLIGDTRYGYTF. The CDR3 bases are TGTGCCAGCAGTTTAATTGGGGACACCCGCTATGGCTACACCTTC.

This clonotype occurred a few times. V usage is TRBV27 and J usage is TRBJ2-5; perhaps TRBD2 as D (6 bases). CDR3 length equals 15 residues. Between the trimmed V and J ends, which lost 3 bases and 5 bases, there was a span of 16 bases. The germline V gene has CDR1 MNHEY and CDR2 SMNVEV (reference sequence). Here the CDR3 DNA reads TGTGCCAGCAGTTTGGAGGGCCTAGGGAGGGAGACCCAGTACTTC. Translation: CASSLEGLGRETQYF.

This clonotype has ten or more counts. V is TRBV2 and J is TRBJ1-4, with D possibly being TRBD1 (6 bases). The CDR3 runs to 16 residues. The V gene lost 3 bases and the J gene lost 0 bases, with 11 bases spanning the gap. The germline V gene encodes CDR1 SNHLY and CDR2 FYNNEI. The CDR3 sequence is CASSEWTEPTNEKLFF. CDR3 nucleotide sequence: TGTGCCAGCAGTGAGTGGACAGAACCAACTAATGAAAAACTGTTTTTT.

This clonotype was seen only a few times. The chain has TRBV6-2 or TRBV6-3 and TRBJ2-5; 16 bases are a match to TRBD2. CDR1 MNHEY and CDR2 SVGEGT come from the germline V gene. The J segment lost 5 bases and the V segment lost 7 bases, leaving 13 bases of the junction unmatched. The CDR3 runs 18 residues. CDR3 bases: TGTGCCAGCATCGATCCGGGACTAGCGGGAGGGTCCGGGGAGACCCAGTACTTC. This codes for CASIDPGLAGGSGETQYF.

J is TRBJ2-4 and V is TRBV4-2; TRBD2 matches 10 bases. The CDR3 spans 19 residues. Trimming took 0 bases from V and 0 from J; bases not matched to a gene: 8. CDR1 is LGHNA, CDR2 YNFKEQ, per germline. The CDR3 bases are TGTGCCAGCAGCCAAGATGGGGCTAGCGGGAGTGCAGCCAAAAACATTCAGTACTTC. Its protein is CASSQDGASGSAAKNIQYF.

This clonotype was observed a few times. This chain's CDR3 is CAASEAYNQPQHF. The CDR3 DNA is TGTGCCGCCTCGGAGGCTTACAATCAGCCCCAGCATTTT. V is TRBV10-3 and J is TRBJ1-5; D is unresolved. V shed 11 bases and J shed 3 bases, with 14 bases lying between them. The germline CDR1 and CDR2 sequences are ENHRY and SYGVKD. This CDR3 comprises 13 residues.

This chain uses TRBV7-9 with TRBJ2-3; TRBD2 might be the D (5 bases). This CDR3 has 16 amino acids. Germline V lookup: CDR1 SEHNR, CDR2 FQNEAQ (reference sequence). The V gene lost 1 base and the J gene lost 0 bases, with 11 bases spanning the gap. CDR3 nucleotides: TGTGCCAGCAGCTTAGGACTATTGCTTAGCACAGATACGCAGTATTTT. Amino acid sequence: CASSLGLLLSTDTQYF.

This clonotype came up a few times. The CDR3 region is CASSQDPGETNYGYTF. CDR3 nucleotide sequence: TGTGCCAGCAGCCAAGATCCAGGGGAAACTAACTATGGCTACACCTTC. This chain uses TRBV14 with TRBJ1-2, with a weak D call TRBD1 (6 bases). Germline lookup yields CDR1 SGHDN and CDR2 FVKESK. V lost 0 bases, J lost 0 bases, and 11 bases lay in between. The CDR3 runs to 16 residues.

The gene calls are TRBV7-9 and TRBJ2-7, with 8 bases lining up with TRBD2. V lost 8 bases and J lost 4; bases outside the gene matches: 7. CDR3 length: 13 amino acids. The germline V gene has CDR1 SEHNR and CDR2 FQNEAQ (reference sequence). CDR3 loop: CASQTEREYEQYF. In nucleotides, the CDR3 is TGTGCCAGCCAAACAGAGCGGGAGTACGAGCAGTACTTC.

This clonotype was observed at least ten times. V is TRBV4-3 and J is TRBJ2-1; D unclear. V lost 0 bases to trimming and J lost 2 bases, with 8 bases between them. Per germline, CDR1 LGHNA and CDR2 YSLEER. The CDR3 runs to 15 residues. CDR3 nucleotide sequence: TGCGCCAGCAGCCAAGATAAGTTGCCCTACAATGAGCAGTTCTTC. It codes for CASSQDKLPYNEQFF.

The rearrangement joins TRBV6-5 to TRBJ1-6; a weak D match, TRBD1 (6 bases). Germline CDR1 and CDR2: MNHEY and SVGAGI. The germline V and J ends were trimmed by 2 bases and 8 bases, with 10 bases remaining between them. This CDR3 comprises 14 residues. The CDR3 here is CASSYVRTDSPLHF. For the CDR3, the DNA is TGTGCCAGCAGTTACGTCCGGACAGATTCACCCCTCCACTTT.

This clonotype was observed once. The rearrangement uses TRBV7-2 and TRBJ1-2; D remains ambiguous. Germline V CDR1 and CDR2: SGHTA, FQGNSA. There are 16 residues in the CDR3. Deletions cut 0 bases from V and 10 bases from J, with 21 bases between. The CDR3 loop is CASSLAPLGGGSVYTF. CDR3 DNA: TGTGCCAGCAGCTTAGCCCCCCTAGGTGGTGGCTCGGTCTACACCTTC.

This clonotype has more than one count but fewer than ten. The chain carries TRBV5-6 and TRBJ1-2; TRBD1 might be the D (5 bases). The CDR3 runs to 19 residues. Germline V gives CDR1 SGHDT, CDR2 YYEEEE. V was trimmed by 2 bases and J by 4 bases, leaving 27 bases between them. The CDR3 loop is CASSFKLGDGLPFLYGYTF. The CDR3 nucleotides read TGTGCCAGCAGCTTTAAACTCGGGGACGGTCTCCCGTTCCTCTATGGCTACACCTTC.

V and J are TRBV7-9 and TRBJ1-1; 8 bases line up with TRBD1. CDR3 length: 15 residues. The trim removed 5 bases at V and 6 bases at J, leaving 11 bases unmatched. The V gene's germline CDR1 is SEHNR and CDR2 FQNEAQ (reference sequence). The DNA for the CDR3 is TGTGCCAGCAGCCTTCGCGGACAGGGCTGGCCTGAAGCTTTCTTT. This sequence encodes CASSLRGQGWPEAFF.

The J gene is TRBJ1-1, the V gene TRBV29-1; D is undetermined. Trimming took off 5 bases at V and 5 bases at J, with 15 bases between the two ends. Per the germline V gene, CDR1 is SQVTM and CDR2 is ANQGSEA. CDR3 size: 13 residues. The CDR3 nucleotides are TGCAGCGTTCACGGAGCTCGATTGACTGAAGCTTTCTTT. It specifies CSVHGARLTEAFF.

J is TRBJ2-7 and V is TRBV7-9, with D unclear. Trimming cost V 5 bases and J 2 bases, with 13 bases left between them. CDR3 length: 14 amino acids. Germline values: CDR1 SEHNR, CDR2 FQNEAQ (reference sequence). The CDR3 loop is CASSPGNRAYEQYF. Written as DNA, the CDR3 is TGTGCCAGCAGCCCCGGTAATAGGGCCTACGAGCAGTACTTC. Combining the CDR3 with reference TRBV7-9 and TRBJ2-7 gives the whole variable domain DTGVSQNPRHKITKRGQNVTFRCDPISEHNRLYWYRQTLGQGPEFLTYFQNEAQLEKSRLLSDRFSAERPKGSFSTLEIQRTEQGDSAMYLCASSPGNRAYEQYFGPGTRLTVT.

This clonotype was observed a few times. J is TRBJ1-2 and V is TRBV18, with 8 bases identical to TRBD1. V was clipped by 3 bases and J by 8 bases; unmatched bases: 8. Germline assignment: CDR1 KGHSH and CDR2 LQKENI. The CDR3 is 14 residues long. The CDR3 here is CASSPLDRVTGYTF. CDR3 coding DNA: TGTGCCAGCTCACCCCTGGACAGGGTAACCGGCTACACCTTC.

This clonotype appeared a few times. J is TRBJ1-1 and V is TRBV5-1, with D unresolved. CDR1 is SGHRS and CDR2 is YFSETQ in the germline V gene. V lost 2 bases to trimming and J lost 2 bases, with 10 bases between them. The CDR3 totals 14 residues. Here the CDR3 DNA reads TGCGCCAGCAGCTTACTAGGGCTCAACACTGAAGCTTTCTTT. Its translation: CASSLLGLNTEAFF.

This sequence joins TRBV20-1 and TRBJ1-1; possibly TRBD1 for D (5 bases). Trimming stripped 0 bases from V and 4 bases from J, with 12 bases between. This CDR3 region has 14 residues. Germline CDR1 and CDR2: DFQATT and SNEGSKA (reference sequence). CDR3 coding DNA: TGCAGTGCTAGAGAAGACAGTTTTACCACTGAAGCTTTCTTT. This gives the protein CSAREDSFTTEAFF.

The chain carries TRBV7-2 and TRBJ2-3; D call uncertain. The CDR3 extends over 15 amino acids. V was shortened by 5 bases and J by 4 bases, with 16 bases between the two germline ends. Per the germline V gene, CDR1 is SGHTA and CDR2 is FQGNSA. This CDR3 is CASSATPWSADTQYF. CDR3 sequence (DNA): TGTGCCAGCAGCGCCACACCGTGGTCCGCAGATACGCAGTATTTT.

A few counts support this clonotype. CDR3 in amino acids: CASRLGTALAGEQYF. In DNA form, the CDR3 reads TGTGCCAGCAGACTCGGGACAGCCTTAGCCGGCGAGCAGTACTTC. The chain joins TRBV6-5 to TRBJ2-7, with TRBD1 matching 7 bases. Per the germline V gene, CDR1 is MNHEY and CDR2 is SVGAGI. The CDR3 runs 15 residues. The J segment lost 6 bases and the V segment lost 6 bases, leaving 14 bases of the junction unmatched.

This clonotype occurred a few times. The chain couples TRBV4-1 to TRBJ1-5, with D possibly matching TRBD1 (6 bases). The CDR3 length is 16 residues. The germline CDR1 and CDR2 sequences are MGHRA and YSYEKL. The V gene lost 0 bases and the J gene lost 2 bases, with 11 bases spanning the gap. The CDR3: CASSQEVGGGNQPQHF. DNA of the CDR3: TGCGCCAGCAGCCAAGAGGTGGGGGGCGGCAATCAGCCCCAGCATTTT.